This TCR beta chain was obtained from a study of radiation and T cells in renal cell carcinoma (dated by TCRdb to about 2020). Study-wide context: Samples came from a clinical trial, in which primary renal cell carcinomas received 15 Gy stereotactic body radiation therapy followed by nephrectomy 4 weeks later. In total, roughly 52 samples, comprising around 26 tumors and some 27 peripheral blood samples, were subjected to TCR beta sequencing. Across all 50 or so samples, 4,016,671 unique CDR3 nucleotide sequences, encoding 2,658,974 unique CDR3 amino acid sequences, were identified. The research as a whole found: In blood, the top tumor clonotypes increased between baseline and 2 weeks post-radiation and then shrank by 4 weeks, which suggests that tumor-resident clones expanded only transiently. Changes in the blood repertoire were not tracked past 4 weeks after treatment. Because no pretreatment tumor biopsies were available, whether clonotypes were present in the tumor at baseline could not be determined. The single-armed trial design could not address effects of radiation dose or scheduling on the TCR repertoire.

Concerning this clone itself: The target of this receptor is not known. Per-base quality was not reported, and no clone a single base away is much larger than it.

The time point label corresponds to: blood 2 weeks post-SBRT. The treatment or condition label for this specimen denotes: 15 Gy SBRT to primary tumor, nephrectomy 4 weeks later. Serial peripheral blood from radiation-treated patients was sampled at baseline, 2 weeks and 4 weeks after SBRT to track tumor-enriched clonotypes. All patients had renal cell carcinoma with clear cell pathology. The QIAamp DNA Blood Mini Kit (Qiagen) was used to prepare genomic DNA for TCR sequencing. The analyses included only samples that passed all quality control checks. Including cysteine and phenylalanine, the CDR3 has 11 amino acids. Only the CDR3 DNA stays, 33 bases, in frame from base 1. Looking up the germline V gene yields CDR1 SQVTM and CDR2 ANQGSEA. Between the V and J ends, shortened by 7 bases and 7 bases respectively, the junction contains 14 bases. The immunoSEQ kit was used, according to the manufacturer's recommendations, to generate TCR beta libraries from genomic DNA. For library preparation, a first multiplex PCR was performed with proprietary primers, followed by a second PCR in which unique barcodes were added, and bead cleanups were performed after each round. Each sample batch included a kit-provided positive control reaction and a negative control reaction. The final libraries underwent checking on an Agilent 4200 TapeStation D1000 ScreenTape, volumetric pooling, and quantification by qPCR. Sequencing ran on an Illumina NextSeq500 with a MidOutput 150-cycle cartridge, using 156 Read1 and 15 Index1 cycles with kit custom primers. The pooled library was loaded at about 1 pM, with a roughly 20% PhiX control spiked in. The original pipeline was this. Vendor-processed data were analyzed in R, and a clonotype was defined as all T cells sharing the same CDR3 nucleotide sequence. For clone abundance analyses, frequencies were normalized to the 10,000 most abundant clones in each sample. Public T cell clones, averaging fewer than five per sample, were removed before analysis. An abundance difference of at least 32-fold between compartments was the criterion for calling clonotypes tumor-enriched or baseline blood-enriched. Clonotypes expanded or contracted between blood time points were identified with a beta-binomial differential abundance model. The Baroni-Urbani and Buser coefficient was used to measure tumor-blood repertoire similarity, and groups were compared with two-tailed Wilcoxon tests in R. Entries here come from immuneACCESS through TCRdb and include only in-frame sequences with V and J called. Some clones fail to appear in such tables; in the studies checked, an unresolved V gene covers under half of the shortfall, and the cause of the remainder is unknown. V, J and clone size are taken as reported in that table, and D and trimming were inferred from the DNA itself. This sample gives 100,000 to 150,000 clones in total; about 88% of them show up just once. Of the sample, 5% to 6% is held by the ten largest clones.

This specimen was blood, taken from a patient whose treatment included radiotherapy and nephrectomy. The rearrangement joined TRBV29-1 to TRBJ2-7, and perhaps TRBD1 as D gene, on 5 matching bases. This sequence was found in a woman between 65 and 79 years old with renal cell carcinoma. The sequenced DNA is TGCAGCGGCAAGACAGCCCAAGAGCAGTACTTC. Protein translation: CSGKTAQEQYF.